This T cell receptor (beta chain) was recovered during a study of blood T cell repertoires in COVID-19. Study-level background: Donors in the United States, Italy and Spain gave samples during acute or convalescent COVID-19. Sources were T cells, B-cell-depleted T cells, or PBMCs; the material itself was cDNA or gDNA.

Seattle-derived patients entered the study during active infection and were followed longitudinally. Methods used by the authors: The assay estimated nucleated cells by amplifying reference gene primers. Sequencing used immunoSEQ multiplex PCR; TCRdb keeps in-frame clones, though not all of them. The D gene and trimming were derived from the DNA, and the V and J assignments and clone size from that table. The sample holds 60,000 to 65,000 clones, around 82% seen once. The CDR3 length is 16 residues. Germline V gene data show CDR1 as MGHRA and CDR2 as YSYEKL. The junction had 8 bases not matched to a gene; V was cut back by 1 base and J by 3 bases.

V gene TRBV4-1 combines with J gene TRBJ1-2; 7 nucleotides match TRBD1. Sequences were obtained from peripheral blood. This sequence originates from a man aged 60-69 years with COVID-19, enrolled during active disease. CDR3 residues: CASSQASDRADYGYTF. CDR3 DNA sequence: TGCGCCAGCAGCCAAGCGTCAGACAGGGCCGACTATGGCTACACCTTC.